Listed below are T cell receptor beta chains from one sample, sequenced in a study of siplizumab effects on memory and regulatory T cells. Measured with immunoSEQ multiplex PCR; TCRdb has only the in-frame clones, and not every one. The sample includes about 110,000 clones, around 93% of them seen just once. Input material: CD4+ T cells sorted from blood. The receptor set was obtained from a human donor in good health. The CDR3 runs from the conserved cysteine through the conserved F or W. D genes are given only for firm matches. For some rows the clone size is stated as once, few or many, or as a class when expanded; others skip it.

TRBV7-9	NA	TRBJ2-5	NA	TGTGCCAGCAGCTTATTGGGAGGCGAGACCCAGTACTTC	CASSLLGGETQYF
TRBV5-1	once	TRBJ1-1	TRBD1	TGCGCCAGCAGCTTGGCCTTTAATCAACAGGGGACCTTGAACACTGAAGCTTTCTTT	CASSLAFNQQGTLNTEAFF
TRBV19	NA	TRBJ2-7	TRBD1	TGTGCCAGTAGTGCCGGGACAGGGTTACGGTACGAGCAGTACTTC	CASSAGTGLRYEQYF
TRBV6-6	NA	TRBJ1-2	NA	TGTGCCAGCAGGTCAATCACAGAGACAGCTAACTATGGCTACACCTTC	CASRSITETANYGYTF
TRBV5-4	NA	TRBJ2-7	NA	TGTGCCAGCAGCTTGACAGGGTTCGACGAGCAGTACTTC	CASSLTGFDEQYF
TRBV11-2	NA	TRBJ2-7	TRBD2	TGTGCCAGCAGTCACGGGACTAGCGGGGGCGAGCAGTACTTC	CASSHGTSGGEQYF
TRBV6-5	NA	TRBJ2-2	NA	TGTGCCAGCAGTTACTCCCGGGACACCACCGGGGAGCTGTTTTTT	CASSYSRDTTGELFF
TRBV9	few	TRBJ2-1	NA	TGTGCCAGCAGCGTAGTGGAAGGGGCCTACAATGAGCAGTTCTTC	CASSVVEGAYNEQFF
TRBV7-2	NA	TRBJ2-1	NA	TGTGCCAGCAGCTTACTCCGGGACTACAATGAGCAGTTCTTC	CASSLLRDYNEQFF
TRBV6-6	NA	TRBJ1-4	NA	TGTGCCAGCAGTCGCTCCGGGGGAACTAATGAAAAACTGTTTTTT	CASSRSGGTNEKLFF
TRBV30	NA	TRBJ1-2	NA	TGTGCCTGGAGTGGCCAGGGGTATGGCTACACCTTC	CAWSGQGYGYTF
TRBV6-1	few	TRBJ1-5	TRBD1	TGTGCCAGCAGAGCAGGGGGTAGCAATCAGCCCCAGCATTTT	CASRAGGSNQPQHF
TRBV27	NA	TRBJ2-1	TRBD2	TGTGCCAGCAGTTTACGACTAGCGGAGGCCAATGAGCAGTTCTTC	CASSLRLAEANEQFF
TRBV7-9	NA	TRBJ2-1	TRBD1	TGTGCCAGCAGCCCCCAACAGGGGGCGGTTGAGCAGTTCTTC	CASSPQQGAVEQFF
TRBV27	NA	TRBJ2-2	TRBD1	TGTGCCAGCAGTTCACAGGGGCGGAACACCGGGGAGCTGTTTTTT	CASSSQGRNTGELFF
TRBV12-1	NA	TRBJ2-7	NA	TGTGCCAGCAGCTTTGGACCGCTCCCCGAACGGGAGCAGTACTTC	CASSFGPLPEREQYF
TRBV7-8	once	TRBJ2-3	NA	TGTGCCAGCAGCTTAGCGCGGGTCGGGAGGGCAGGGGGCGCAGATACGCAGTATTTT	CASSLARVGRAGGADTQYF
TRBV7-2	NA	TRBJ1-5	NA	TGTGCCAGCAGCCCCATGATTTCAGGGCACAATCAGCCCCAGCATTTT	CASSPMISGHNQPQHF
TRBV6-6	NA	TRBJ1-5	TRBD1	TGTGCCAGCAGAAACAGCGGGACAGGTGGGGGTCAGCCCCAGCATTTT	CASRNSGTGGGQPQHF
TRBV7-9	NA	TRBJ1-2	NA	TGTGCCAGCAGCTTGCTCTTTGGGGCTGGCTACACCTTC	CASSLLFGAGYTF
TRBV19	NA	TRBJ1-5	TRBD1	TGTGCCAGTAGTGCTGGGACAGGGGGCAATCAGCCCCAGCATTTT	CASSAGTGGNQPQHF
TRBV2	NA	TRBJ2-1	TRBD2	TGTGCCAGCAGTGAAATTAGCGGGGGGGCCGTTGAGCAGTTCTTC	CASSEISGGAVEQFF
TRBV19	NA	TRBJ2-5	NA	TGTGCCAGTAGTAGGGCTATACAAGAGACCCAGTACTTC	CASSRAIQETQYF
TRBV18	NA	TRBJ1-3	NA	TGTGCCAGCTCTCACCTGACAGGCAACTCTGGAAACACCATATATTTT	CASSHLTGNSGNTIYF
TRBV14	NA	TRBJ2-2	NA	TGTGCCAGCAGCCAAATCCGACAGGCCGGGGAGCTGTTTTTT	CASSQIRQAGELFF
TRBV9	NA	TRBJ2-1	TRBD2	TGTGCCAGCAGCGAAACCTTAGGACTAGCGGGCGTTGAGCAGTTCTTC	CASSETLGLAGVEQFF
TRBV6-6	NA	TRBJ2-6	NA	TGTGCCAGCACTTTTAATCGGGGGCCGGGGGCCAACGTCCTGACTTTC	CASTFNRGPGANVLTF
TRBV4-1	NA	TRBJ2-1	TRBD2	TGCGCCAGCAGCCCGGGACTATACAATGAGCAGTTCTTC	CASSPGLYNEQFF
TRBV7-9	NA	TRBJ2-2	NA	TGTGCCAGCAGCCCACAGGGTTACACCGGGGAGCTGTTTTTT	CASSPQGYTGELFF
TRBV28	NA	TRBJ2-2	TRBD1	TGTGCCAGCAGTCTGACAGGGGGGAACGGGGAGCTGTTTTTT	CASSLTGGNGELFF
TRBV23-1	NA	TRBJ1-1	NA	TGCGCCAGCAGTCGATACACTGAAGCTTTCTTT	CASSRYTEAFF
TRBV30	NA	TRBJ1-4	NA	TGTGCCTGGAGTACTGGGCCCCGGGGCGCAGGTGAAAAACTGTTTTTT	CAWSTGPRGAGEKLFF
TRBV6-1	NA	TRBJ2-1	NA	TGTGCCACCAGAACGTTTACTTATGAGCAGTTCTTC	CATRTFTYEQFF
TRBV7-8	once	TRBJ2-5	NA	TGTGCCAGCAGCGTACTCGGGACGAAGACCCAGTACTTC	CASSVLGTKTQYF
TRBV30	NA	TRBJ2-7	NA	TGTGCCTGGAGTGTTTCAGGGGCATCTCTCGAGCAGTACTTC	CAWSVSGASLEQYF
TRBV30	once	TRBJ1-1	NA	TGTGCCTGGATACGCCGGGGCCGGATGAGACAAAACAACACTGAAGCTTTCTTT	CAWIRRGRMRQNNTEAFF
TRBV19	few	TRBJ2-3	NA	TGTGCCAGTAGTATGAGTGTTACTAGCACAGATACGCAGTATTTT	CASSMSVTSTDTQYF
TRBV28	NA	TRBJ2-1	NA	TGTGCCAGCAGTTCGCCGGGACGGCCAAACAATGAGCAGTTCTTC	CASSSPGRPNNEQFF
TRBV27	NA	TRBJ1-2	NA	TGTGCCAGCAGTTTAGTCTCAGGCGGTTATGGCTACACCTTC	CASSLVSGGYGYTF
TRBV10-3	NA	TRBJ2-7	NA	TGTGCCATCAGTGAGTCGACCTACGAGCAGTACTTC	CAISESTYEQYF
TRBV4-1	NA	TRBJ2-1	TRBD2	TGCGCCAGCAGCCAAGCCCCGGGGGGGCTTTCCGGTGAGCAGTTCTTC	CASSQAPGGLSGEQFF
TRBV14	NA	TRBJ2-3	TRBD1	TGTGCCAGCACCCAAGGATCCGGTCAGGGGGCTGATACGCAGTATTTT	CASTQGSGQGADTQYF
TRBV19	NA	TRBJ1-2	TRBD1	TGTGCCAGTACCCCCACCGGGACAGGTTATGGCTACACCTTC	CASTPTGTGYGYTF